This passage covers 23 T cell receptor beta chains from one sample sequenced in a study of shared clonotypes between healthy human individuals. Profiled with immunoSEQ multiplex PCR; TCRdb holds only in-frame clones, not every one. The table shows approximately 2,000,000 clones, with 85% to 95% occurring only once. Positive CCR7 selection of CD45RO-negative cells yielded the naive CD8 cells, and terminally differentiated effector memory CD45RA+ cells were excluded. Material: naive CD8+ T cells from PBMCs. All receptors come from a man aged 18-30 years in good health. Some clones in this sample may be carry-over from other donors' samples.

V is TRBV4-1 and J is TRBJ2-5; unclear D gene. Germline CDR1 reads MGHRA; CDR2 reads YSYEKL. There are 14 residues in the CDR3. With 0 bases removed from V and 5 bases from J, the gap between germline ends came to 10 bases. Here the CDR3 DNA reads TGCGCCAGCAGCCAAGATCCACGATGGGAGACCCAGTACTTC. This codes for CASSQDPRWETQYF.

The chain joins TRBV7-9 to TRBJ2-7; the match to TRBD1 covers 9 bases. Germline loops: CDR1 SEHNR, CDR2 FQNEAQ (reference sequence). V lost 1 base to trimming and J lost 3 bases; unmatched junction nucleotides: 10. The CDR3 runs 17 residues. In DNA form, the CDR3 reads TGTGCCAGCAGCTTAGGTCGACAGGGGGGAGCCCACTACGAGCAGTACTTC. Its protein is CASSLGRQGGAHYEQYF.

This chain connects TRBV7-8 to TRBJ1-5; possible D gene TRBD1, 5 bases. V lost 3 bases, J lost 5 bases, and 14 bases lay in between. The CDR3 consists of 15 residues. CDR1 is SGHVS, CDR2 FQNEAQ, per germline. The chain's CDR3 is CASSFRPGTHQPQHF. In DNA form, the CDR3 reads TGTGCCAGCAGCTTCCGACCCGGGACTCATCAGCCCCAGCATTTT.

The CDR3 here is CASSPGLAGEWASTDTQYF. CDR3 bases: TGTGCCAGCAGCCCGGGACTAGCGGGAGAGTGGGCTAGCACAGATACGCAGTATTTT. The chain uses TRBV11-3 and TRBJ2-3; the match to TRBD2 covers 14 bases. Per the germline V gene, CDR1 is SGHNT and CDR2 is YENEEA. There are 19 residues in the CDR3. With V trimmed by 5 bases and J by 0 bases, 10 bases remained unmatched.

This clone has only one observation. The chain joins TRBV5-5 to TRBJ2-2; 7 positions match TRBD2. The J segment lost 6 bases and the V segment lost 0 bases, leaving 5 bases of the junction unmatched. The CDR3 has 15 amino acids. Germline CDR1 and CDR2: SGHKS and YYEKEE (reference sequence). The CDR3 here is CASSLGLADSGELFF. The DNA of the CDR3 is TGTGCCAGCAGCTTGGGACTAGCTGATTCCGGGGAGCTGTTTTTT.

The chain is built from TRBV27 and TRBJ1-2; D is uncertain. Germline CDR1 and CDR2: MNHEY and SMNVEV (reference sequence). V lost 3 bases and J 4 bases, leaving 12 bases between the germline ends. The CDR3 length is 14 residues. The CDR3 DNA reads TGTGCCAGCAGTTTGAAGGGCTTCGGCTATGGCTACACCTTC. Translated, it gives CASSLKGFGYGYTF.

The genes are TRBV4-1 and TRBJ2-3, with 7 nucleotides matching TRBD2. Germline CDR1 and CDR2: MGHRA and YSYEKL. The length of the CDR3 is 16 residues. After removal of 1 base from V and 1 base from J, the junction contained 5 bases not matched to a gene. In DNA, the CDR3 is TGCGCCAGCAGCCAAGTGGAGGCGGGGGGCACAGATACGCAGTATTTT. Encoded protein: CASSQVEAGGTDTQYF.

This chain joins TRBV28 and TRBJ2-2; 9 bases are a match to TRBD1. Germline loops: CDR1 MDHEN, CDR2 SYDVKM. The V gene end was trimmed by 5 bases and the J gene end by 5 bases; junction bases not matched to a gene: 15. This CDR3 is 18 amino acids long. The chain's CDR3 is CASSHRRTGTGWTGELFF. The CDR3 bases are TGTGCCAGCAGTCACCGGCGCACGGGGACAGGGTGGACCGGGGAGCTGTTTTTT.

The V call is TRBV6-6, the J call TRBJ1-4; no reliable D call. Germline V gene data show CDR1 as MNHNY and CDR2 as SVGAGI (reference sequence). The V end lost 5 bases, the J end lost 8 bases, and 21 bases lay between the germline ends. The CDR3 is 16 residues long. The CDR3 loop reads CASSARPGIAREKLFF. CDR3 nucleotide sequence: TGTGCCAGCAGTGCCCGCCCGGGGATAGCTCGAGAAAAACTGTTTTTT.

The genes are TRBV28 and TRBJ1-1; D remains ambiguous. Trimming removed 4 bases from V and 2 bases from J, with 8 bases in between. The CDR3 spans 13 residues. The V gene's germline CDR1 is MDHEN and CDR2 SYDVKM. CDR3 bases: TGTGCCAGCAGTTGGCAGGAAAACACTGAAGCTTTCTTT. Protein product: CASSWQENTEAFF.

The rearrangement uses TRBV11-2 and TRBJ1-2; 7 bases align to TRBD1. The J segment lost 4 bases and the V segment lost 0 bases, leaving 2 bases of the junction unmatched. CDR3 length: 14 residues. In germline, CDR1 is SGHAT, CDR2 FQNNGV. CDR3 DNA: TGTGCCAGCAGCTTAGATCGGACAGGCTATGGCTACACCTTC. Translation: CASSLDRTGYGYTF.

CDR3 in DNA: TGTGCCAGCAGCTTACCCTTGGGGGACGGGGCTGGAAACACCATATATTTT. This encodes CASSLPLGDGAGNTIYF. V usage is TRBV7-9 and J usage is TRBJ1-3, with D perhaps matching TRBD1 (5 bases). The CDR3 is made up of 17 amino acids. Trimming took off 2 bases at V and 2 bases at J, with 16 bases between the two ends. Germline V gives CDR1 SEHNR, CDR2 FQNEAQ (reference sequence).

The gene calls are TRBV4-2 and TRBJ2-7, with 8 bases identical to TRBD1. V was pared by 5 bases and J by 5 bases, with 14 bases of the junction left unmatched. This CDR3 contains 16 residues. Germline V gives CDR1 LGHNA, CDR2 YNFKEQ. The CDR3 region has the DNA TGTGCCAGCAGCTCTCCCCGGGGGCAGGGGGCGGACGAGCAGTACTTC. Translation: CASSSPRGQGADEQYF.

CDR3 in amino acids: CAGGAGDYEQYF. The CDR3 DNA sequence: TGTGCCGGCGGGGCAGGGGACTACGAGCAGTACTTC. The chain is built from TRBV10-3 and TRBJ2-7, with D perhaps being TRBD1 or TRBD2 (6 bases each). The CDR3 consists of 12 residues. CDR1 is ENHRY and CDR2 is SYGVKD in the germline V gene. Between the trimmed V and J ends, which lost 11 bases and 3 bases, there was a span of 14 bases.

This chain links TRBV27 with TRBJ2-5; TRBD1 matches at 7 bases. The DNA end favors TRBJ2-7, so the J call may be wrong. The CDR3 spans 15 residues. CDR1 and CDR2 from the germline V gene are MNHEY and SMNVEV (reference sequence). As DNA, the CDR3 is TGTGCCAGCAGTTTACTTCAGGGGGTGAAATACGAGCAGTACTTC. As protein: CASSLLQGVKYEQYF.

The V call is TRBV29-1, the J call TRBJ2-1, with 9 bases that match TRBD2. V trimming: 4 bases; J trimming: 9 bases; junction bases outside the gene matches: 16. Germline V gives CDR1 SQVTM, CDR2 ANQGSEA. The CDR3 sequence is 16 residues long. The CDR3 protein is CSVAGLPSGKNVEQFF. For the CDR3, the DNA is TGCAGCGTTGCGGGACTTCCTAGCGGGAAGAACGTTGAGCAGTTCTTC.

CDR3 sequence reads: CASSPPQGVTDTQYF. In nucleotides, the CDR3 is TGTGCCAGCAGCCCCCCACAGGGAGTCACAGATACGCAGTATTTT. V gene TRBV7-9 combines with J gene TRBJ2-3; a weak D match, TRBD1 (6 bases). Trimming cost V 5 bases and J 2 bases, with 14 bases left between them. Germline V CDR1 and CDR2: SEHNR, FQNEAQ (reference sequence). This CDR3 has 15 amino acids. Supplemented by reference TRBV7-9 and TRBJ2-3, the full variable domain reads DTGVSQNPRHKITKRGQNVTFRCDPISEHNRLYWYRQTLGQGPEFLTYFQNEAQLEKSRLLSDRFSAERPKGSFSTLEIQRTEQGDSAMYLCASSPPQGVTDTQYFGPGTRLTVL.

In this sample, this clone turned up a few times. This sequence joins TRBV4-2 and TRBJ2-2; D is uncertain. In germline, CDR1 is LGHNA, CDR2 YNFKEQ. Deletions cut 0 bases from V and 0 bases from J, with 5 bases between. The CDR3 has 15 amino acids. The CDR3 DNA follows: TGTGCCAGCAGCCAAGACAGGACGAACACCGGGGAGCTGTTTTTT. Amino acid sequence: CASSQDRTNTGELFF.

The CDR3 sequence: CASSPVGLAGDYEQYF. The CDR3, as DNA: TGTGCCAGCAGCCCCGTCGGACTAGCGGGGGACTACGAGCAGTACTTC. V is TRBV11-2 and J is TRBJ2-7, with 13 positions matching TRBD2. Trimming at V came to 5 bases and at J to 3 bases, leaving 7 bases not matched to a gene. Germline V gene data show CDR1 as SGHAT and CDR2 as FQNNGV. This CDR3 contains 16 residues.

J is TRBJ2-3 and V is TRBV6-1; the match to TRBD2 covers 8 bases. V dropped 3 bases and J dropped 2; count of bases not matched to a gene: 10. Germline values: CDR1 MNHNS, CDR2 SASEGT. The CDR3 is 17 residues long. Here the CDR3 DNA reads TGTGCCAGCAGTGATTTACCTAGCGGGCTAAACACAGATACGCAGTATTTT. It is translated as CASSDLPSGLNTDTQYF.

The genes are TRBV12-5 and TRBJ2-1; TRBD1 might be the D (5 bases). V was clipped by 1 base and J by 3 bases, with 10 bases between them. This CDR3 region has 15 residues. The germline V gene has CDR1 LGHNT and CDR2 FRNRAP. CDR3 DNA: TGTGCTAGTGGTTTGGGGACATCTTTCTACAATGAGCAGTTCTTC. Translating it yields CASGLGTSFYNEQFF.

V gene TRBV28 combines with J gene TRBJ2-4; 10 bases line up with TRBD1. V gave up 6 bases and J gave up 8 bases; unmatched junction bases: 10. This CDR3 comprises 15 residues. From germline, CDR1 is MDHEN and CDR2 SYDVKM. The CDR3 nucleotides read TGTGCCAGCAGCCCCCGGACAGGGGGGGCCTACATTCAGTACTTC. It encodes CASSPRTGGAYIQYF.

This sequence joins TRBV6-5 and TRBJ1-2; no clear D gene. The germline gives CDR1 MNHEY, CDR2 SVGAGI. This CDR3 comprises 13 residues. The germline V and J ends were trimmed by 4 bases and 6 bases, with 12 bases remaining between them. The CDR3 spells CASSFQADHGYTF. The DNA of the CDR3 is TGTGCCAGCAGTTTCCAGGCGGACCATGGCTACACCTTC.